These 8 T cell receptor beta chains originate from one sample sequenced in a study of OX40 agonist ivuxolimab in advanced cancers. Profiling relied on immunoSEQ multiplex PCR, and the TCRdb table lists in-frame clones only, not all of them. This table has about 76,000 clones, 85% appearing once. Sequencing was performed on CD4+ or CD8+ T cells sorted from blood, taken in a trial of the OX40 agonist ivuxolimab. These receptors were collected from an adult with an advanced solid tumor such as melanoma, head and neck, liver or kidney cancer.

This clone was detected a few times. The gene calls are TRBV4-2 and TRBJ1-3; 7 bases align to TRBD1. J was trimmed by 1 base and V by 4 bases; bases with no gene match: 16. The V gene's germline CDR1 is LGHNA and CDR2 YNFKEQ. This CDR3 is built from 19 residues. CDR3 amino acids: CASSRLASRGTASGNTIYF. The CDR3 DNA follows: TGTGCCAGCAGCCGTCTAGCCTCTAGGGGGACAGCGTCTGGAAACACCATATATTTT.

This chain links TRBV6-5 with TRBJ2-2; D is uncertain. The germline V gene encodes CDR1 MNHEY and CDR2 SVGAGI. Trimming shortened V by 7 bases and J by 4 bases, and 10 bases separated the two germline ends. The CDR3 sequence is 13 residues long. CDR3 amino acids: CASKRSGTGELFF. The CDR3 bases are TGTGCCAGCAAACGCTCGGGCACCGGGGAGCTGTTTTTT.

This chain connects TRBV7-2 to TRBJ1-2; 9 bases match TRBD1. Germline-derived CDR1 and CDR2 are SGHTA and FQGNSA. The ends lost 5 bases at V and 4 bases at J; junction bases unmatched: 11. This CDR3 spans 16 amino acids. CDR3 nucleotides: TGTGCCAGCAGCCCTAGCGCGGGACAGGGTGGCTATGGCTACACCTTC. Translation gives CASSPSAGQGGYGYTF.

This rearrangement joins TRBV10-2 to TRBJ2-2, with TRBD2 identical over 8 bases. Per the germline V gene, CDR1 is WSHSY and CDR2 is SAAADI. With 8 bases clipped from V and 3 bases from J, the junction kept 5 bases outside the gene matches. The CDR3 totals 14 residues. CDR3: CASPREGDTGELFF. In nucleotides, the CDR3 is TGCGCCAGCCCCCGGGAGGGGGACACCGGGGAGCTGTTTTTT.

The rearrangement links TRBV5-5 to TRBJ1-3, with TRBD1 matching 8 bases. This CDR3 spans 16 amino acids. Germline CDR1 SGHKS, CDR2 YYEKEE (reference sequence). After removal of 4 bases from V and 7 bases from J, the junction contained 13 bases not matched to a gene. CDR3 amino acids: CASSRALGQGPNTIYF. The DNA of the CDR3 is TGTGCCAGCAGCCGGGCACTTGGACAGGGCCCGAACACCATATATTTT.

The chain uses TRBV7-2 and TRBJ2-1; D gene unclear. The CDR3 has 12 amino acids. Trimming took off 5 bases at V and 9 bases at J, with 11 bases between the two ends. CDR1 and CDR2 from the germline V gene are SGHTA and FQGNSA. The chain's CDR3 is CASSLNNGEQFF. In DNA, the CDR3 is TGTGCCAGCAGCCTCAACAACGGTGAGCAGTTCTTC.

The genes are TRBV7-9 and TRBJ2-3, with 8 bases lining up with TRBD2. Trimming cost V 8 bases and J 6 bases; bases outside gene matches: 13. The germline V gene encodes CDR1 SEHNR and CDR2 FQNEAQ (reference sequence). The CDR3 is made up of 15 amino acids. CDR3 DNA sequence: TGTGCCAGCGTCCTAGCGGGCTCTCGGGTGGATACGCAGTATTTT. Amino acids: CASVLAGSRVDTQYF.

In this sample, this clone turned up once. V is TRBV19 and J is TRBJ2-1; 13 bases match TRBD2. The CDR3 has 16 residues. The V and J ends lost 4 bases and 5 bases, in that order; junction bases with no gene match: 5. The germline CDR1 and CDR2 sequences are LNHDA and SQIVND (reference sequence). In nucleotides, the CDR3 is TGTGCCAGTAGTAAAAGAGGACTAGCGGGGGACAATGAGCAGTTCTTC. This translates into CASSKRGLAGDNEQFF.